These 9 T cell receptor beta chains came from one sample sequenced in a study of blood T cell repertoires in COVID-19. Here immunoSEQ multiplex PCR was the method, and the copy in TCRdb shows in-frame clones only, minus some. The data hold some 80,000 clones, with roughly 76% observed a single time. The source material was peripheral blood. Receptor source: a woman aged 80 or over with active or convalescent COVID-19.

The V and J genes are TRBV3-1 (or the pseudogene TRBV3-2) and TRBJ2-7; a possible D gene is TRBD1 (5 bases). Germline V gene lookup returns CDR1 LGHDT and CDR2 YNNKEL (reference sequence). V lost 3 bases and J 5 bases, leaving 14 bases between the germline ends. The CDR3 is made up of 14 amino acids. Written as DNA, the CDR3 is TGTGCCAGCAGCCATGTGGGCAGGGCCCACGAGCAGTACTTC. Protein product: CASSHVGRAHEQYF.

This clone was detected ten times or more. J is TRBJ1-1 and V is TRBV30, with D hard to call. Germline lookup yields CDR1 GTSNPN and CDR2 SVGIG (reference sequence). V lost 5 bases to trimming and J lost 7 bases, with 20 bases between them. The length of the CDR3 is 14 residues. In nucleotides, the CDR3 is TGTGCCTGGCGAGGGAGACTCCAAATCGGTGAAGCTTTCTTT. Its protein is CAWRGRLQIGEAFF.

In this sample, this clone turned up once. The rearrangement joins TRBV7-6 to TRBJ2-5; D is unclear. The CDR3 spans 16 residues. V lost 5 bases to trimming and J lost 1 base, with 17 bases between them. CDR1 is SGHVS, CDR2 FNYEAQ, per germline. CDR3 protein: CASSPSRHPFQETQYF. Here the CDR3 DNA reads TGTGCCAGCAGCCCATCGCGGCATCCTTTCCAAGAGACCCAGTACTTC.

The chain recombines TRBV6-6 with TRBJ2-7; 7 nucleotides line up with TRBD1. Germline assignment: CDR1 MNHNY and CDR2 SVGAGI (reference sequence). J gave up 2 bases and V 4 bases, and 8 bases lay outside the gene matches. This CDR3 region has 15 residues. CDR3 loop: CASSSTGTATYEQYF. In DNA form, the CDR3 reads TGTGCCAGCAGTTCCACCGGGACAGCAACCTACGAGCAGTACTTC.

The chain couples TRBV7-6 to TRBJ2-2, with D tentatively TRBD2 (5 bases). V was clipped by 1 base and J by 7 bases, with 7 bases between them. In germline, CDR1 is SGHVS, CDR2 FNYEAQ. The CDR3 contains 13 residues. In DNA, the CDR3 is TGTGCCAGCAGCTTAGTGGGGAGCGGGGAGCTGTTTTTT. Its protein is CASSLVGSGELFF.

The rearrangement uses TRBV27 and TRBJ1-3; no clear D gene. Per the germline V gene, CDR1 is MNHEY and CDR2 is SMNVEV (reference sequence). The V gene lost 1 base and the J gene lost 0 bases, with 7 bases spanning the gap. This CDR3 is 15 amino acids long. The CDR3 DNA sequence: TGTGCCAGCAGTTTATACAGAAGCTCTGGAAACACCATATATTTT. Translation gives CASSLYRSSGNTIYF.

This clone was picked up a small number of times. The V and J genes are TRBV18 and TRBJ2-3; TRBD2 matches 7 bases. CDR3 length equals 14 residues. Germline CDR1 KGHSH, CDR2 LQKENI. After removal of 5 bases from V and 2 bases from J, the junction contained 4 bases not matched to a gene. The DNA of the CDR3 is TGTGCCAGCTCATCCGGGGGGTTCACAGATACGCAGTATTTT. It is translated as CASSSGGFTDTQYF.

V gene TRBV29-1 combines with J gene TRBJ2-2; D is possibly TRBD2 (6 bases). The CDR3 has 14 residues. The ends were cut back, 1 base at V and 6 bases at J, with 12 bases in the middle. Germline V gene sequence: CDR1 SQVTM, CDR2 ANQGSEA. The DNA of the CDR3 is TGCAGCGTTGAAGGACTAGGGTACTCCGGGGAGCTGTTTTTT. Protein: CSVEGLGYSGELFF.

The chain employs TRBV27 and TRBJ1-1, with D unresolved. V shed 3 bases and J shed 7 bases, with 12 bases lying between them. The germline CDR1 and CDR2 sequences are MNHEY and SMNVEV (reference sequence). The CDR3 runs to 13 residues. For the CDR3, the DNA is TGTGCCAGCAGTTTGAGCGGGGTTCATGAAGCTTTCTTT. This gives the protein CASSLSGVHEAFF.